Listed below are T cell receptor beta chains from one sample, sequenced in a study of technical replicates of blood from four donors. Assay used: immunoSEQ multiplex PCR; TCRdb lists only in-frame clones, some missing. The table shows about 88,000 clones, with over 90% occurring only once. The sequenced sample consisted of T cells isolated from PBMCs. The receptor source for this set is a human donor in good health. The CDR3 runs from the conserved cysteine through the conserved F or W. The D gene is left open where the match is weak. Clone size is not always given. Where it is, it says once, few, many or a class for expanded clones.

J gene: TRBJ1-1; CDR3 length: 15; V gene: TRBV19; D gene: NA; clone size: once; CDR3 protein: CASSIGAGESTEAFF; CDR3 DNA: TGTGCCAGTAGTATAGGGGCAGGGGAGAGCACTGAAGCTTTCTTT
J gene: TRBJ2-7; CDR3 length: 16; V gene: TRBV28; D gene: TRBD2; clone size: NA; CDR3 protein: CASSLLRLAGGYEQYF; CDR3 DNA: TGTGCCAGCAGTTTGCTCCGACTAGCGGGAGGCTACGAGCAGTACTTC
J gene: TRBJ2-1; CDR3 length: 15; V gene: TRBV5-1; D gene: NA; clone size: NA; CDR3 protein: CASSLVLIGGNEQFF; CDR3 DNA: TGCGCCAGCAGCTTGGTCCTCATTGGAGGCAATGAGCAGTTCTTC
J gene: TRBJ1-1; CDR3 length: 14; V gene: TRBV5-1; D gene: NA; clone size: NA; CDR3 protein: CASSLGATNTEAFF; CDR3 DNA: TGCGCCAGCAGCCTAGGGGCCACCAACACTGAAGCTTTCTTT
J gene: TRBJ2-1; CDR3 length: 15; V gene: TRBV10-3; D gene: NA; clone size: NA; CDR3 protein: CAIAKSVPGRNEQFF; CDR3 DNA: TGTGCCATCGCTAAATCGGTCCCAGGGAGGAATGAGCAGTTCTTC
J gene: TRBJ1-4; CDR3 length: 14; V gene: TRBV28; D gene: TRBD1; clone size: NA; CDR3 protein: CASSFHGQDEKLFF; CDR3 DNA: TGTGCCAGCAGTTTCCACGGACAGGATGAAAAACTGTTTTTT
J gene: TRBJ1-1; CDR3 length: 11; V gene: TRBV30; D gene: TRBD1; clone size: NA; CDR3 protein: CAWSGGQGAFF; CDR3 DNA: TGTGCCTGGAGTGGGGGACAGGGAGCTTTCTTT
J gene: TRBJ2-7; CDR3 length: 13; V gene: TRBV13; D gene: NA; clone size: NA; CDR3 protein: CASSLETSIEQYF; CDR3 DNA: TGTGCCAGCAGCTTGGAGACTAGTATCGAGCAGTACTTC
J gene: TRBJ1-5; CDR3 length: 17; V gene: TRBV4-1; D gene: NA; clone size: NA; CDR3 protein: CASSQERDIEFKQPQHF; CDR3 DNA: TGCGCCAGCAGCCAAGAACGGGACATTGAATTCAAGCAGCCCCAGCATTTT
J gene: TRBJ2-3; CDR3 length: 16; V gene: TRBV5-1; D gene: NA; clone size: few; CDR3 protein: CASISGSRTITDTQYF; CDR3 DNA: TGCGCCAGCATTTCAGGGAGCAGGACTATCACAGATACGCAGTATTTT
J gene: TRBJ1-2; CDR3 length: 13; V gene: TRBV6-5; D gene: NA; clone size: NA; CDR3 protein: CASSRTSNYGYTF; CDR3 DNA: TGTGCCAGCAGTCGGACATCGAACTATGGCTACACCTTC
J gene: TRBJ1-2; CDR3 length: 15; V gene: TRBV5-1; D gene: NA; clone size: NA; CDR3 protein: CASSLDGRRLYGYTF; CDR3 DNA: TGCGCCAGCAGCTTGGATGGCAGGCGCCTCTATGGCTACACCTTC
J gene: TRBJ2-7; CDR3 length: 16; V gene: TRBV4-2; D gene: NA; clone size: NA; CDR3 protein: CASSQGQGVGGYEQYF; CDR3 DNA: TGTGCCAGCAGCCAAGGTCAGGGAGTGGGGGGTTACGAGCAGTACTTC
J gene: TRBJ2-1; CDR3 length: 19; V gene: TRBV4-2; D gene: TRBD2; clone size: NA; CDR3 protein: CASSPATPLTSGTPNEQFF; CDR3 DNA: TGTGCCAGCAGCCCAGCAACCCCCTTGACTAGCGGGACGCCTAATGAGCAGTTCTTC
J gene: TRBJ1-1; CDR3 length: 13; V gene: TRBV28; D gene: TRBD1; clone size: NA; CDR3 protein: CASSSGGLTEAFF; CDR3 DNA: TGTGCCAGCAGTTCAGGGGGCCTGACTGAAGCTTTCTTT
J gene: TRBJ2-7; CDR3 length: 14; V gene: TRBV5-4; D gene: TRBD1; clone size: NA; CDR3 protein: CASSSGTGRYEQYF; CDR3 DNA: TGTGCCAGCAGCTCCGGGACAGGACGCTACGAGCAGTACTTC
J gene: TRBJ2-5; CDR3 length: 13; V gene: TRBV2; D gene: TRBD1; clone size: NA; CDR3 protein: CATLQGMQETQYF; CDR3 DNA: TGTGCCACCCTACAGGGGATGCAAGAGACCCAGTACTTC
J gene: TRBJ2-7; CDR3 length: 14; V gene: TRBV7-2; D gene: NA; clone size: NA; CDR3 protein: CASRLPGSSYEQYF; CDR3 DNA: TGTGCCAGCAGGCTGCCGGGATCCTCCTACGAGCAGTACTTC
J gene: TRBJ1-1; CDR3 length: 16; V gene: TRBV5-1; D gene: TRBD1; clone size: NA; CDR3 protein: CASSSLTGGRNTEAFF; CDR3 DNA: TGCGCCAGCAGCTCGCTCACAGGGGGCCGGAACACTGAAGCTTTCTTT
J gene: TRBJ1-2; CDR3 length: 12; V gene: TRBV5-1; D gene: TRBD1; clone size: NA; CDR3 protein: CASSETGSGYTF; CDR3 DNA: TGCGCCAGCAGCGAGACAGGGAGTGGCTACACCTTC
J gene: TRBJ2-7; CDR3 length: 14; V gene: TRBV9; D gene: NA; clone size: NA; CDR3 protein: CASSPEEGRDEQYF; CDR3 DNA: TGTGCCAGCAGCCCAGAGGAGGGCCGGGACGAGCAGTACTTC
J gene: TRBJ2-1; CDR3 length: 16; V gene: TRBV7-9; D gene: TRBD2; clone size: NA; CDR3 protein: CASSLGLQREKNEQFF; CDR3 DNA: TGTGCCAGCAGCTTAGGGTTGCAGCGGGAGAAAAATGAGCAGTTCTTC
J gene: TRBJ2-7; CDR3 length: 15; V gene: TRBV19; D gene: NA; clone size: NA; CDR3 protein: CASSPVEGLLWEQYF; CDR3 DNA: TGTGCCAGTAGCCCTGTGGAGGGCCTCCTTTGGGAGCAGTACTTC
J gene: TRBJ1-3; CDR3 length: 14; V gene: TRBV30; D gene: NA; clone size: NA; CDR3 protein: CAWSRRHAGNTIYF; CDR3 DNA: TGTGCCTGGAGTCGTAGACATGCTGGAAACACCATATATTTT
J gene: TRBJ2-6; CDR3 length: 20; V gene: TRBV2; D gene: NA; clone size: NA; CDR3 protein: CASRPRMLDYLPGGANVLTF; CDR3 DNA: TGTGCCAGCAGGCCCCGGATGTTAGATTACCTCCCGGGTGGGGCCAACGTCCTGACTTTC
J gene: TRBJ2-1; CDR3 length: 14; V gene: TRBV6-1; D gene: NA; clone size: NA; CDR3 protein: CASTGAGAYNEQFF; CDR3 DNA: TGTGCCAGCACAGGGGCAGGGGCCTACAATGAGCAGTTCTTC